Detailed here is one T cell receptor beta chain. The data stem from a study of blood T cell repertoires in COVID-19. Study in general: Sources were T cells, B-cell-depleted T cells, or PBMCs; the material itself was cDNA or gDNA.

Study processing details: Estimated nucleated cell counts came from reference gene primer amplification. Produced via immunoSEQ multiplex PCR; TCRdb's table is partial and in-frame only. V and J calls and clone size follow that table, whereas D and trimming were derived from the DNA. The table includes over 100,000 clones, about 89% detected once. Germline-derived CDR1 and CDR2 are GTSNPN and SVGIG (reference sequence). With 3 bases removed from V and 5 bases from J, the gap between germline ends came to 10 bases. The CDR3 loop spans 12 amino acids. V gene TRBV30 combines with J gene TRBJ1-1; D might be TRBD1 (5 bases). Sequencing input: peripheral blood. The receptor comes from a woman in her sixties or seventies with COVID-19, enrolled during active disease. CDR3 residues: CAWRRGMTEAFF. The DNA of the CDR3 is TGTGCCTGGAGAAGGGGAATGACTGAAGCTTTCTTT. Full variable domain (missing parts from reference TRBV30 and TRBJ1-1): SQTIHQWPATLVQPVGSPLSLECTVEGTSNPNLYWYRQAAGRGLQLLFYSVGIGQISSEVPQNLSASRPQDRQFILSSKKLLLSDSGFYLCAWRRGMTEAFFGQGTRLTVV.